This T cell receptor beta chain originates from a study of blood T cell repertoires in COVID-19. Sequenced by immunoSEQ multiplex PCR; TCRdb stores in-frame clones only, minus some. The sample has about 140,000 clones; about 80% are singletons. Per germline, CDR1 SGHTA and CDR2 FQGNSA. Trimming shortened V by 0 bases and J by 4 bases, and 9 bases separated the two germline ends. The CDR3 contains 15 residues. V is TRBV7-2 and J is TRBJ1-4, with D hard to call. Material: peripheral blood. The TCR was taken from a human donor in a cohort sampled during active COVID-19. The CDR3 here is CASSLAGRFNEKLFF. The CDR3 nucleotides read TGTGCCAGCAGCTTAGCGGGCAGATTTAATGAAAAACTGTTTTTT.